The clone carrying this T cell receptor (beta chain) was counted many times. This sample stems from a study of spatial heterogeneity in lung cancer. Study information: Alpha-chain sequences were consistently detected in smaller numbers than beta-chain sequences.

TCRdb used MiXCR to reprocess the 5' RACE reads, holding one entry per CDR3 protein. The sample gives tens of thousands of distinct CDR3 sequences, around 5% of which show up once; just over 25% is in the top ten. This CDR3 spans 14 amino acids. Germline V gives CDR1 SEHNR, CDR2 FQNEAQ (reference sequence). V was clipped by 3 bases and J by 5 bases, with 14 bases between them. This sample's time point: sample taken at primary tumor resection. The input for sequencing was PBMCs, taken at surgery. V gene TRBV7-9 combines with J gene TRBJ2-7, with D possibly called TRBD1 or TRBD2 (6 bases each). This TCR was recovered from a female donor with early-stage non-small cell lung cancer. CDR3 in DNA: TGTGCCAGCAGCTTGCAGGGGCCGGGAGACGAGCAGTACTTC. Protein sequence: CASSLQGPGDEQYF.